Below, one T cell receptor (beta chain) is given with its context. Its specificity is unknown. Together with a sample-barcoded 5' primer, a J-beta primer mix was included in a second PCR lasting about 6 to 11 cycles. TCRdb recomputed calls from the 5' RACE reads with MiXCR, one row per CDR3 protein. Of around 800,000 distinct CDR3 sequences detected, around half appear once; the ten largest clones hold approximately 18%. V lost 5 bases and J lost 10, with 20 bases in between. The CDR3 spans 15 residues. Germline CDR1 reads SGHAT; CDR2 reads FQNNGV. These data originate in a study of blood T cells in healthy people across ages. Study background: Template switching caught about one barcoded beta molecule for each two T cells. Study results and caveats: Both naive CD4+ cell counts and diversity were greater in long-lived donors than in aged donors.

Total RNA was extracted at no less than 6 micrograms per sample. The receptor comes from a man older than 75 in good health. This chain joins TRBV11-2 and TRBJ1-4; D may be TRBD1 (5 bases). Input material: blood. The CDR3 reads CASSPIRGRERKLFF. The CDR3 coding sequence is TGTGCCAGCAGCCCGATCCGGGGCAGGGAGAGAAAACTGTTTTTT.